One sample yielded the 24 T cell receptor beta chains listed below, sequenced in a study of blood T cell repertoires in COVID-19. The table came from immunoSEQ multiplex PCR; TCRdb's copy has only in-frame clones and leaves some out. The sample has approximately 360,000 clones, 89% seen once. Sequenced material: peripheral blood. The source is a man between 40 and 49 years old with acute or convalescent COVID-19.

The chain combines TRBV30 with TRBJ2-3; TRBD1 matches at 7 bases. J gave up 0 bases and V 4 bases, and 10 bases lay outside the gene matches. The CDR3 sequence is 16 residues long. Germline CDR1 and CDR2: GTSNPN and SVGIG (reference sequence). CDR3 loop: CAWTPPDRVSTDTQYF. The CDR3 coding sequence is TGTGCCTGGACCCCGCCCGACAGGGTCAGCACAGATACGCAGTATTTT.

This clone has only one observation. The chain carries TRBV28 and TRBJ2-7, with D possibly TRBD2 on 6 matching bases. The V gene's germline CDR1 is MDHEN and CDR2 SYDVKM. The CDR3 is made up of 15 amino acids. Trimming stripped 6 bases from V and 2 bases from J, with 17 bases between. The CDR3 DNA reads TGTGCCAGCAGCGGTCTTGCGGGGAACACCTACGAGCAGTACTTC. Translated: CASSGLAGNTYEQYF.

The V and J genes are TRBV5-1 and TRBJ2-7; TRBD1 matches 7 bases. V was pared by 8 bases and J by 5 bases, with 13 bases of the junction left unmatched. The CDR3 is made up of 14 amino acids. Germline V gene lookup returns CDR1 SGHRS and CDR2 YFSETQ. CDR3 protein: CASKSGGRLDEQYF. The CDR3 DNA sequence: TGCGCCAGTAAATCAGGGGGAAGGCTGGACGAGCAGTACTTC. The whole variable domain, filled in from reference TRBV5-1 and TRBJ2-7, reads KAGVTQTPRYLIKTRGQQVTLSCSPISGHRSVSWYQQTPGQGLQFLFEYFSETQRNKGNFPGRFSGRQFSNSRSEMNVSTLELGDSALYLCASKSGGRLDEQYFGPGTRLTVT.

V gene TRBV7-6 combines with J gene TRBJ2-7; D may be TRBD2 (6 bases). CDR3 size: 16 residues. From germline, CDR1 is SGHVS and CDR2 FNYEAQ. The ends were cut back, 5 bases at V and 0 bases at J, with 17 bases in the middle. The CDR3 DNA is TGTGCCAGCAGCCCCTTGGGTAGCGGTAGCTCCTACGAGCAGTACTTC. The encoded protein is CASSPLGSGSSYEQYF.

The chain uses TRBV6-6 and TRBJ1-1; the match to TRBD1 covers 7 bases. This CDR3 is built from 16 residues. Germline CDR1 MNHNY, CDR2 SVGAGI (reference sequence). The J segment lost 1 base and the V segment lost 2 bases, leaving 7 bases of the junction unmatched. DNA for the CDR3: TGTGCCAGCAGTTACCCCCAGGGGGTCGGGAACACTGAAGCTTTCTTT. The encoded protein is CASSYPQGVGNTEAFF.

In DNA form, the CDR3 reads TGTGCCAGCAGCCCATCCCAAGGTGCGGTCAATGAGCAGTTCTTC. Encoded protein: CASSPSQGAVNEQFF. The chain links TRBV6-5 to TRBJ2-1; D is ambiguous. Germline CDR1 and CDR2: MNHEY and SVGAGI. There are 15 residues in the CDR3. The V and J ends lost 6 bases and 6 bases respectively, with 18 bases between them.

The V call is TRBV5-4, the J call TRBJ1-1; 8 bases align to TRBD1. This CDR3 is built from 15 residues. Germline V gene lookup returns CDR1 SGHNT and CDR2 YYREEE (reference sequence). The V segment lost 3 bases and the J segment 4 bases; nucleotides outside the gene matches: 8. The DNA for the CDR3 is TGTGCCAGCAGCTCGGACAGACAGGGGAGCACTGAAGCTTTCTTT. Its translation is CASSSDRQGSTEAFF.

J is TRBJ1-2 and V is TRBV6-6; 8 nucleotides match TRBD1. The germline gives CDR1 MNHNY, CDR2 SVGAGI (reference sequence). Germline trimming cut 6 bases from V and 6 bases from J; bases unmatched to any gene: 9. The CDR3 totals 14 residues. The CDR3 sequence: CASSQWTGSDGYTF. In nucleotides, the CDR3 is TGTGCCAGCAGCCAATGGACAGGGTCGGATGGCTACACCTTC.

V is TRBV30 and J is TRBJ2-7; D remains ambiguous. Germline V CDR1 and CDR2: GTSNPN, SVGIG (reference sequence). Between the trimmed V and J ends, which lost 4 bases and 3 bases, there was a span of 13 bases. The CDR3 sequence is 13 residues long. The CDR3: CAWTSLSGYEQYF. For the CDR3, the DNA is TGTGCCTGGACTTCTCTGTCGGGCTACGAGCAGTACTTC.

V and J are TRBV7-3 and TRBJ2-2, with 11 bases that match TRBD1. The CDR3 is 16 amino acids. Per germline, CDR1 SGHTA and CDR2 FQGTGA. The trim removed 5 bases at V and 3 bases at J, leaving 5 bases unmatched. In nucleotides, the CDR3 is TGTGCCAGCAGCCGAGGACAGGGGGCTGACACCGGGGAGCTGTTTTTT. Encoded protein: CASSRGQGADTGELFF.

This sequence joins TRBV5-6 and TRBJ2-7, with D perhaps matching TRBD1 (6 bases). Germline values: CDR1 SGHDT, CDR2 YYEEEE. V was clipped by 3 bases and J by 0 bases, with 13 bases between them. CDR3 length equals 15 residues. The CDR3 here is CASSSWTVSSYEQYF. CDR3 DNA sequence: TGTGCCAGCAGCTCATGGACAGTGAGCTCCTACGAGCAGTACTTC.

The V call is TRBV3-1 (or the pseudogene TRBV3-2), the J call TRBJ1-2; D gene ambiguous. The V end lost 4 bases, the J end lost 7 bases, and 10 bases lay between the germline ends. The CDR3 runs to 12 residues. Germline V gene sequence: CDR1 LGHDT, CDR2 YNNKEL (reference sequence). CDR3 in amino acids: CASSPSEGGYTF. In DNA, the CDR3 is TGTGCCAGCAGCCCTTCGGAGGGTGGCTACACCTTC.

This clone was detected once. The sample carries other DNA sequences with the same CDR3. The chain links TRBV5-1 to TRBJ1-2, with 9 bases fitting TRBD1. Germline V gene lookup returns CDR1 SGHRS and CDR2 YFSETQ. The CDR3 loop spans 15 amino acids. The V segment lost 2 bases and the J segment 1 base; nucleotides outside the gene matches: 3. The CDR3 loop reads CASSLGGQGNYGYTF. CDR3 nucleotide sequence: TGCGCCAGCAGCTTAGGGGGACAGGGTAACTATGGCTACACCTTC.

This chain uses TRBV7-8 with TRBJ2-7, with no clear D. In germline, CDR1 is SGHVS, CDR2 FQNEAQ. The germline V and J ends were trimmed by 1 base and 1 base, with 11 bases remaining between them. There are 15 residues in the CDR3. CDR3 region: CASSLEWQYSYEQYF. Written as DNA, the CDR3 is TGTGCCAGCAGCTTAGAGTGGCAGTATTCCTACGAGCAGTACTTC.

Many counts were recorded for this clone. The V gene is TRBV6-4, the J gene TRBJ2-1, with TRBD2 matching 12 bases. There are 14 residues in the CDR3. Germline CDR1 and CDR2: MRHNA and SNTAGT. With V trimmed by 3 bases and J by 7 bases, 1 base remained unmatched. CDR3: CASSELAGGNEQFF. The CDR3, as DNA: TGTGCCAGCAGTGAACTAGCGGGAGGAAATGAGCAGTTCTTC.

This chain connects TRBV20-1 to TRBJ1-1; D is unclear. V lost 2 bases to trimming and J lost 1 base, with 2 bases between them. The length of the CDR3 is 11 residues. Germline V gene lookup returns CDR1 DFQATT and CDR2 SNEGSKA (reference sequence). CDR3 sequence reads: CSARRNTEAFF. The CDR3 DNA is TGCAGTGCTAGACGGAACACTGAAGCTTTCTTT.

To note about this clone: In the same sample, other DNA sequences code for this CDR3. CDR3 in DNA: TGCGCCAGCAGCTTGGGGGACAGGGGAAATGAAAAACTGTTTTTT. Its protein is CASSLGDRGNEKLFF. The V and J genes are TRBV5-1 and TRBJ1-4; TRBD1 matches at 10 bases. CDR1 SGHRS and CDR2 YFSETQ come from the germline V gene. J gave up 5 bases and V 0 bases, and 1 base lay outside the gene matches. This CDR3 has 15 amino acids.

The V call is TRBV4-3, the J call TRBJ1-4; 7 bases fit TRBD1. Trimming cost V 1 base and J 11 bases; bases outside gene matches: 4. CDR3 size: 13 residues. Per germline, CDR1 LGHNA and CDR2 YSLEER. The CDR3 protein is CASSQGTGEKLFF. The CDR3, as DNA: TGCGCCAGCAGCCAAGGAACAGGGGAGAAACTGTTTTTT.

This clone turned up a few times. The chain combines TRBV7-2 with TRBJ1-4; perhaps TRBD1 as D (6 bases). Germline V gene lookup returns CDR1 SGHTA and CDR2 FQGNSA. The CDR3 consists of 15 residues. The V end lost 2 bases, the J end lost 3 bases, and 10 bases lay between the germline ends. This CDR3 is CASSLQGLPNEKLFF. Written as DNA, the CDR3 is TGTGCCAGCAGCTTACAGGGGTTGCCTAATGAAAAACTGTTTTTT.

V usage is TRBV2 and J usage is TRBJ2-1; 7 bases are shared with TRBD2. From germline, CDR1 is SNHLY and CDR2 FYNNEI. CDR3 length equals 14 residues. V was clipped by 5 bases and J by 7 bases; unmatched bases: 8. The CDR3 DNA follows: TGTGCCAGCAGTCTAAGACTAGCAGATAATGAGCAGTTCTTC. Its protein product is CASSLRLADNEQFF. Full variable domain (remainder filled in from reference TRBV2 and TRBJ2-1): EPEVTQTPSHQVTQMGQEVILRCVPISNHLYFYWYRQILGQKVEFLVSFYNNEISEKSEIFDDQFSVERPDGSNFTLKIRSTKLEDSAMYFCASSLRLADNEQFFGPGTRLTVL.

The chain employs TRBV7-2 and TRBJ2-1; TRBD1 matches at 10 bases. Germline lookup yields CDR1 SGHTA and CDR2 FQGNSA. The CDR3 loop spans 16 amino acids. Trimming removed 5 bases from V and 7 bases from J; junction bases left unmatched: 11. CDR3: CASSLVGTGVRNEQFF. DNA for the CDR3: TGTGCCAGCAGCCTAGTCGGGACAGGGGTTAGGAATGAGCAGTTCTTC.

V and J are TRBV12-3 or TRBV12-4 and TRBJ1-1; D possibly corresponds to TRBD1 (6 bases). The CDR3 loop spans 11 amino acids. V lost 4 bases, J lost 7 bases, and 7 bases lay in between. The CDR3: CASSSTGEAFF. The DNA of the CDR3 is TGTGCCAGCAGTTCGACAGGTGAAGCTTTCTTT.

Comments on this clone: A read error may produce the germline difference seen at one junction end. The genes are TRBV28 and TRBJ2-5; 10 bases agree with TRBD1. The germline gives CDR1 MDHEN, CDR2 SYDVKM. This CDR3 contains 14 residues. The CDR3 here is CASSDRGRQEIQYF. CDR3 DNA: TGTGCCAGCAGTGACAGGGGGCGTCAAGAGATCCAGTACTTC. Looking up the rest from reference TRBV28 and TRBJ2-5 gives the full variable domain: DVKVTQSSRYLVKRTGEKVFLECVQDMDHENMFWYRQDPGLGLRLIYFSYDVKMKEKGDIPEGYSVSREKKERFSLILESASTNQTSMYLCASSDRGRQEIQYFGPGTRLLVL.

The rearrangement joins TRBV11-2 to TRBJ2-5; D is perhaps TRBD1 (7 bases). V was clipped by 3 bases and J by 5 bases, with 16 bases between them. Germline CDR1 is SGHAT and CDR2 is FQNNGV. There are 15 residues in the CDR3. The DNA of the CDR3 is TGTGCCAGCAGCTTCGACAGGGAGGTAAAGGAGACCCAGTACTTC. It translates to CASSFDREVKETQYF.